Listed here are 25 T cell receptor beta chains from one sample, sequenced in a study of identifying expanded T cells in peripheral blood. Repertoires were generated with immunoSEQ multiplex PCR, while TCRdb's copy carries only in-frame clones and drops some. The sample shows 100,000 to 150,000 clones, around 88% of them seen only once. Specimen: blood. These receptors were obtained from a person aged 18 to 75 in good health.

V and J are TRBV5-4 and TRBJ2-7; 11 bases match TRBD1. V lost 3 bases, J lost 1 base, and 6 bases stayed unmatched. CDR3 length: 16 residues. Germline CDR1 is SGHNT and CDR2 is YYREEE (reference sequence). The CDR3 sequence is CASSSPDRGPSYEQYF. DNA of the CDR3: TGTGCCAGCAGCTCCCCGGACAGGGGGCCATCCTACGAGCAGTACTTC.

On this clone itself: The identical CDR3 is also encoded by other nucleotide sequences in the sample. The CDR3 protein is CASTEGGNTEAFF. In nucleotides, the CDR3 is TGTGCCAGCACCGAGGGGGGGAACACTGAAGCTTTCTTT. V usage is TRBV6-1 and J usage is TRBJ1-1, with D possibly being TRBD1 (6 bases). V shed 7 bases and J shed 1 base, with 10 bases lying between them. CDR3 length equals 13 residues. The germline gives CDR1 MNHNS, CDR2 SASEGT.

The chain links TRBV28 to TRBJ1-5; D gene unclear. Germline CDR1 MDHEN, CDR2 SYDVKM. This CDR3 contains 13 residues. V lost 3 bases, J lost 5 bases, and 8 bases lay in between. The CDR3 sequence: CASSFPRHQPQHF. Here the CDR3 DNA reads TGTGCCAGCAGTTTTCCGCGTCATCAGCCCCAGCATTTT.

The sample holds one count of this clone. The CDR3 here is CASSWSVQGDNYGYTF. CDR3 sequence (DNA): TGTGCCAGCAGCTGGAGCGTGCAGGGGGATAACTATGGCTACACCTTC. The chain links TRBV5-6 to TRBJ1-2; 7 bases map to TRBD1. The CDR3 extends over 16 amino acids. The germline V gene encodes CDR1 SGHDT and CDR2 YYEEEE. J was trimmed by 1 base and V by 3 bases; bases with no gene match: 9.

The chain is built from TRBV21-1 and TRBJ2-7. TRBV21-1 is labeled a pseudogene. CDR3 size: 14 residues. The CDR3 reads CASSRRGGFYEQYF. The CDR3 region has the DNA TGTGCCAGCAGCCGAAGGGGCGGGTTCTACGAGCAGTACTTC.

The chain carries TRBV19 and TRBJ1-5, with D hard to call. CDR1 is LNHDA, CDR2 SQIVND, per germline (reference sequence). This CDR3 has 14 residues. V was pared by 5 bases and J by 7 bases, with 15 bases between. The CDR3 is CASSPQVPGQPQHF. The CDR3 nucleotides are TGTGCCAGTAGTCCCCAGGTACCGGGCCAGCCCCAGCATTTT.

This chain connects TRBV28 to TRBJ2-7, with D perhaps matching TRBD1 or TRBD2 (5 bases each). Germline CDR1 MDHEN, CDR2 SYDVKM. The V end lost 3 bases, the J end lost 2 bases, and 11 bases lay between the germline ends. The CDR3 consists of 14 residues. The CDR3 DNA sequence: TGTGCCAGCAGTTTTGGGGGACGGACCTACGAGCAGTACTTC. Protein product: CASSFGGRTYEQYF. Full variable domain (rest looked up from reference TRBV28 and TRBJ2-7): DVKVTQSSRYLVKRTGEKVFLECVQDMDHENMFWYRQDPGLGLRLIYFSYDVKMKEKGDIPEGYSVSREKKERFSLILESASTNQTSMYLCASSFGGRTYEQYFGPGTRLTVT.

The V call is TRBV7-9, the J call TRBJ1-1, with D perhaps TRBD1 (5 bases). V gave up 5 bases and J gave up 6 bases, with 10 bases separating them. Germline CDR1 is SEHNR and CDR2 is FQNEAQ (reference sequence). The CDR3 has 12 amino acids. The CDR3 spells CASSLGTPEAFF. Here the CDR3 DNA reads TGTGCCAGCAGCCTAGGGACGCCTGAAGCTTTCTTT.

V gene TRBV28 combines with J gene TRBJ2-1; TRBD2 matches at 14 bases. The CDR3 is 17 amino acids. V shed 5 bases and J 0 bases; nucleotides not matched to a gene: 3. Germline CDR1 MDHEN, CDR2 SYDVKM. As DNA, the CDR3 is TGTGCCAGCAGTAGACTAGCGGGAGGGGTCTCCTACAATGAGCAGTTCTTC. Its protein is CASSRLAGGVSYNEQFF.

This clone was counted between two and nine times. The V gene is TRBV2, the J gene TRBJ1-5; TRBD1 aligns across 7 bases. The CDR3 runs 16 residues. Germline V CDR1 and CDR2: SNHLY, FYNNEI. Trimming took 2 bases from V and 4 from J; bases not matched to a gene: 8. The CDR3 nucleotides read TGTGCCAGCAGTGAATTCGAGACAGGGATTAATCAGCCCCAGCATTTT. Translating it yields CASSEFETGINQPQHF.

This chain joins TRBV4-1 and TRBJ2-7; D might be TRBD1 (6 bases). Germline loops: CDR1 MGHRA, CDR2 YSYEKL. The CDR3 extends over 17 amino acids. Trimming removed 7 bases at V and 0 bases at J, with 22 bases between. The CDR3: CASTRTASGATSYEQYF. In DNA, the CDR3 is TGCGCCAGCACCCGGACAGCCTCAGGGGCCACCTCCTACGAGCAGTACTTC.

The V and J genes are TRBV5-5 and TRBJ1-6; perhaps TRBD1 as D (5 bases). Per germline, CDR1 SGHKS and CDR2 YYEKEE (reference sequence). The CDR3 runs to 15 residues. Trimming stripped 0 bases from V and 5 bases from J, with 9 bases between. CDR3 protein: CASSLAGTDNSPLHF. As DNA, the CDR3 is TGTGCCAGCAGCTTGGCCGGGACGGATAATTCACCCCTCCACTTT.

The chain employs TRBV9 and TRBJ2-5; tentatively, D is TRBD1 (7 bases). The CDR3 spans 13 residues. The germline CDR1 and CDR2 sequences are SGDLS and YYNGEE. Trimming left V 4 bases short and J 4 bases short, with 11 bases between. As DNA, the CDR3 is TGTGCCAGCAGCTGGGGGGACAGAGAGACCCAGTACTTC. Encoded protein: CASSWGDRETQYF.

The chain uses TRBV2 and TRBJ2-7; tentatively, D is TRBD2 (5 bases). Per the germline V gene, CDR1 is SNHLY and CDR2 is FYNNEI. V dropped 7 bases and J dropped 0 bases, with 16 bases sitting between them. CDR3 length: 15 residues. CDR3 region: CASTPRALYSYEQYF. In nucleotides, the CDR3 is TGTGCCAGCACTCCGAGGGCTCTCTACTCCTACGAGCAGTACTTC.

V is TRBV28 and J is TRBJ2-2; D may be TRBD2 (5 bases). The V gene lost 2 bases and the J gene lost 2 bases, with 9 bases spanning the gap. This CDR3 region has 15 residues. The V gene's germline CDR1 is MDHEN and CDR2 SYDVKM. The CDR3 here is CASSLHLANTGELFF. The CDR3 nucleotides are TGTGCCAGCAGTTTACACCTAGCTAACACCGGGGAGCTGTTTTTT.

V usage is TRBV11-2 and J usage is TRBJ2-6; TRBD1 might be the D (6 bases). The CDR3 is 16 residues long. V was pared by 3 bases and J by 3 bases, with 12 bases between. From germline, CDR1 is SGHAT and CDR2 FQNNGV. CDR3 in DNA: TGTGCCAGCAGCTTCCGGACAGTCTTTGGGGCCAACGTCCTGACTTTC. Translation: CASSFRTVFGANVLTF.

This clone was seen more than once but under ten times. This chain's CDR3 is CASSFDNQPQHF. The CDR3 nucleotides read TGTGCCAGCAGTTTTGACAATCAGCCCCAGCATTTT. This chain links TRBV27 with TRBJ1-5; no reliable D call. The CDR3 is made up of 12 amino acids. Germline V gene sequence: CDR1 MNHEY, CDR2 SMNVEV (reference sequence). The germline V and J ends were trimmed by 3 bases and 3 bases, with 3 bases remaining between them.

This clone appeared once. J is TRBJ1-2 and V is TRBV10-3; D gene uncertain. Germline CDR1 is ENHRY and CDR2 is SYGVKD. V dropped 0 bases and J dropped 8 bases, with 10 bases sitting between them. CDR3 length: 13 residues. This CDR3 reads CAISESVGVGYTF. In nucleotides, the CDR3 is TGTGCCATCAGTGAGTCGGTCGGGGTAGGCTACACCTTC.

The chain combines TRBV5-6 with TRBJ2-6; 8 nucleotides line up with TRBD1. Germline CDR1 reads SGHDT; CDR2 reads YYEEEE. Trimming removed 4 bases from V and 2 bases from J; junction bases left unmatched: 11. The CDR3 is 18 residues long. CDR3 loop: CASSAFGQGDPGANVLTF. CDR3 bases: TGTGCCAGCAGCGCATTTGGACAGGGAGACCCTGGGGCCAACGTCCTGACTTTC.

The chain carries TRBV28 and TRBJ1-6; no clear D. This CDR3 is built from 15 residues. The V end was cut by 6 bases, the J end by 0 bases, with 9 bases between. The germline V gene encodes CDR1 MDHEN and CDR2 SYDVKM. Here the CDR3 DNA reads TGTGCCAGCAGCCCAAGTAGCTCCTATAATTCACCCCTCCACTTT. This codes for CASSPSSSYNSPLHF.

In this sample, this clone turned up once. The chain employs TRBV7-2 and TRBJ2-7, with 10 bases fitting TRBD1. Looked up from germline, CDR1 is SGHTA and CDR2 is FQGNSA. The CDR3 runs to 15 residues. V was pared by 1 base and J by 4 bases, with 4 bases of the junction left unmatched. DNA for the CDR3: TGTGCCAGCAGCTTAGTTCGGACAGGGGGTTACGAGCAGTACTTC. Its translation is CASSLVRTGGYEQYF.

With regard to this clone: Different DNA sequences within this sample yield the same CDR3. The chain joins TRBV28 to TRBJ1-4; a possible D gene is TRBD1 (5 bases). Trimming removed 2 bases at V and 5 bases at J, with 9 bases between. CDR1 is MDHEN and CDR2 is SYDVKM in the germline V gene. The length of the CDR3 is 14 residues. As DNA, the CDR3 is TGTGCCAGCAGTTTAACCGGGGCGAATGAAAAACTGTTTTTT. The encoded protein is CASSLTGANEKLFF.

Written as DNA, the CDR3 is TGTGCCAGCAGCACTCACCCTGTTCAGCCCCAGCATTTT. It codes for CASSTHPVQPQHF. The V and J genes are TRBV21-1 and TRBJ1-5. TRBV21-1 is a documented pseudogene. The CDR3 is made up of 13 amino acids.

The chain links TRBV5-5 to TRBJ1-5; weak D call: TRBD1 (5 bases). CDR1 is SGHKS and CDR2 is YYEKEE in the germline V gene (reference sequence). CDR3 length equals 17 residues. Between the trimmed V and J ends, which lost 1 base and 0 bases, there was a span of 14 bases. The CDR3 spells CASSLFGTDYSNQPQHF. CDR3 bases: TGTGCCAGCAGCTTGTTCGGGACGGATTATAGCAATCAGCCCCAGCATTTT.

The gene calls are TRBV18 and TRBJ2-6; 11 nucleotides line up with TRBD2. Germline V gene data show CDR1 as KGHSH and CDR2 as LQKENI. With V trimmed by 3 bases and J by 0 bases, 4 bases remained unmatched. The CDR3 extends over 18 amino acids. The CDR3 is CASSPSSGRSSGANVLTF. Written as DNA, the CDR3 is TGTGCCAGCTCACCTTCTAGCGGGAGGAGCTCTGGGGCCAACGTCCTGACTTTC. Together with reference TRBV18 and TRBJ2-6, the CDR3 gives the full variable domain: NAGVMQNPRHLVRRRGQEARLRCSPMKGHSHVYWYRQLPEEGLKFMVYLQKENIIDESGMPKERFSAEFPKEGPSILRIQQVVRGDSAAYFCASSPSSGRSSGANVLTFGAGSRLTVL.